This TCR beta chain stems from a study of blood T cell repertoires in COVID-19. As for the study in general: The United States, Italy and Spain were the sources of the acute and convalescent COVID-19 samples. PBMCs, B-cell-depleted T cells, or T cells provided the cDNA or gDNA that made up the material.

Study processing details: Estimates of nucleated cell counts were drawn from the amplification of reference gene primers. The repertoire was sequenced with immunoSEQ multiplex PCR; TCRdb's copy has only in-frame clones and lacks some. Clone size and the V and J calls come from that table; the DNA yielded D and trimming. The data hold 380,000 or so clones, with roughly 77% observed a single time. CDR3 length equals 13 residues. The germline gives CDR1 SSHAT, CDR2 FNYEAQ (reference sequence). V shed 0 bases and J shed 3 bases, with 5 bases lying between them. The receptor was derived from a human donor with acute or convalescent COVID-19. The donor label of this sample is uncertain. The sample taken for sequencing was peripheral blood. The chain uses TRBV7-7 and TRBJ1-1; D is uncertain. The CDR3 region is CASSLAGDTEAFF. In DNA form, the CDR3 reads TGTGCCAGCAGCTTAGCCGGTGACACTGAAGCTTTCTTT.